The 22 T cell receptor beta chains presented below share a single source sample, sequenced in a study of cytomegalovirus exposure and HLA in healthy donors. The PCR used 60 Vbeta and 13 Jbeta primers. Using immunoSEQ multiplex PCR, the repertoire was profiled, and TCRdb retains in-frame clones only, with some absent. The sample has approximately 140,000 clones, approximately 79% seen once; the top ten hold more than 0.95%. Sequencing was done on a sample of PBMCs. These receptors were taken from a young man in good health and CMV-seronegative.

The V and J genes are TRBV6-1 and TRBJ1-1; no clear D gene. CDR3 length: 11 amino acids. Germline CDR1 is MNHNS and CDR2 is SASEGT. Trimming stripped 8 bases from V and 7 bases from J, with 11 bases between. CDR3 sequence: CASAFSDEAFF. DNA of the CDR3: TGTGCCAGCGCCTTTAGTGATGAAGCTTTCTTT.

The V call is TRBV5-1, the J call TRBJ2-1; 10 nucleotides match TRBD2. This CDR3 has 18 amino acids. Looked up from germline, CDR1 is SGHRS and CDR2 is YFSETQ. V lost 4 bases to trimming and J lost 8 bases; unmatched junction nucleotides: 18. CDR3 loop: CASSLLGSGGPSGYEQFF. In nucleotides, the CDR3 is TGCGCCAGCAGCCTGCTGGGTAGCGGGGGGCCTTCAGGCTATGAGCAGTTCTTC.

This sequence joins TRBV28 and TRBJ1-2, with D perhaps matching TRBD1 (5 bases). The CDR3 sequence is 14 residues long. V lost 7 bases, J lost 3 bases, and 15 bases lay in between. Germline CDR1 reads MDHEN; CDR2 reads SYDVKM. The CDR3 loop is CASTGPGSHYGYTF. CDR3 coding DNA: TGTGCCAGCACAGGGCCAGGCAGCCACTATGGCTACACCTTC.

This chain joins TRBV11-2 and TRBJ1-4; D perhaps matches TRBD1 (6 bases). The CDR3 loop spans 13 amino acids. CDR1 is SGHAT, CDR2 FQNNGV, per germline. Deletions cut 5 bases from V and 4 bases from J, with 8 bases between. The CDR3 DNA sequence: TGTGCCAGCAGCAGGGGGTTTAATGAAAAACTGTTTTTT. Its translation: CASSRGFNEKLFF.

CDR3 DNA: TGCGCCTCCCGACAGCCAAATGAAAAACTGTTTTTT. Residues: CASRQPNEKLFF. The chain is built from TRBV10-2 and TRBJ1-4; the D gene is possibly TRBD1 (5 bases). There are 12 residues in the CDR3. The V and J ends lost 11 bases and 5 bases respectively, with 12 bases between them. Per the germline V gene, CDR1 is WSHSY and CDR2 is SAAADI.

The chain uses TRBV6-6 and TRBJ1-1; no clear D. Per the germline V gene, CDR1 is MNHNY and CDR2 is SVGAGI (reference sequence). The germline V and J ends were trimmed by 6 bases and 7 bases, with 12 bases remaining between them. The CDR3 is 12 residues long. CDR3 DNA sequence: TGTGCCAGCAGGGCCTCTAGCCGTGAAGCTTTCTTT. Residues: CASRASSREAFF.

The chain carries TRBV6-1 and TRBJ2-5; tentatively, D is TRBD1 (6 bases). Germline V gene sequence: CDR1 MNHNS, CDR2 SASEGT. This CDR3 region has 15 residues. V lost 7 bases and J 10 bases, leaving 25 bases between the germline ends. CDR3 sequence: CASIRDLKTGKDQYF. CDR3 nucleotides: TGTGCCAGCATCAGGGACCTTAAAACAGGGAAGGACCAGTACTTC.

The V call is TRBV15, the J call TRBJ1-1; 9 nucleotides align to TRBD1. Per the germline V gene, CDR1 is LNHNV and CDR2 is YYDKDF (reference sequence). Trimming took 0 bases from V and 5 from J; bases not matched to a gene: 7. This CDR3 contains 16 residues. CDR3 residues: CATSRDSGTGRTEAFF. CDR3 nucleotide sequence: TGTGCCACCAGCAGAGACTCCGGGACAGGGAGGACTGAAGCTTTCTTT.

The chain carries TRBV13 and TRBJ1-1; D unclear. Germline V gives CDR1 PRHDT, CDR2 FYEKMQ (reference sequence). The CDR3 spans 12 residues. V lost 0 bases and J lost 8, with 7 bases in between. The CDR3 protein is CASSLGQNEAFF. CDR3 sequence (DNA): TGTGCCAGCAGCTTAGGGCAGAACGAAGCTTTCTTT.

The chain joins TRBV19 to TRBJ2-7; D is perhaps TRBD1 (6 bases). With 3 bases removed from V and 0 bases from J, the gap between germline ends came to 15 bases. From germline, CDR1 is LNHDA and CDR2 SQIVND (reference sequence). The CDR3 is made up of 16 amino acids. The CDR3 protein is CASSMITGHSSYEQYF. In DNA, the CDR3 is TGTGCCAGTAGTATGATAACAGGGCACTCCTCCTACGAGCAGTACTTC.

This CDR3 is CASSLNSYEQYF. In nucleotides, the CDR3 is TGTGCCAGTAGTTTAAACTCCTACGAGCAGTACTTC. The chain joins TRBV19 to TRBJ2-7; D uncertain. The CDR3 has 12 residues. CDR1 and CDR2 from the germline V gene are LNHDA and SQIVND (reference sequence). V lost 5 bases to trimming and J lost 0 bases, with 5 bases between them.

This chain links TRBV9 with TRBJ2-7; tentative D call: TRBD1 (6 bases). The V end lost 1 base, the J end lost 0 bases, and 11 bases lay between the germline ends. The V gene's germline CDR1 is SGDLS and CDR2 YYNGEE. This CDR3 is 15 amino acids long. The CDR3 sequence: CASSVTGSSSYEQYF. The DNA for the CDR3 is TGTGCCAGCAGCGTAACAGGGTCCAGCTCCTACGAGCAGTACTTC.

The gene calls are TRBV27 and TRBJ2-7; TRBD1 matches 7 bases. Germline V CDR1 and CDR2: MNHEY, SMNVEV (reference sequence). The CDR3 runs to 13 residues. Unmatched junction bases numbered 6, after V lost 5 bases and J lost 5 bases. CDR3 nucleotides: TGTGCCAGCAGTACCGGGACAGTGGACGAGCAGTACTTC. It codes for CASSTGTVDEQYF.

Remarks on this clone: The junction shows a germline mismatch at one end, possibly a read error. This chain joins TRBV13 and TRBJ2-2; tentatively, D is TRBD1 (7 bases). CDR1 is PRHDT, CDR2 FYEKMQ, per germline (reference sequence). The CDR3 is 13 amino acids. This chain's CDR3 is CASSIQGVGGLFF. CDR3 nucleotides: TGTGCCAGCAGCATCCAGGGGGTCGGGGGGCTGTTTTTT. The variable domain in full, with the rest retrieved from reference TRBV13 and TRBJ2-2, is AAGVIQSPRHLIKEKRETATLKCYPIPRHDTVYWYQQGPGQDPQFLISFYEKMQSDKGSIPDRFSAQQFSDYHSELNMSSLELGDSALYFCASSIQGVGGLFFGEGSRLTVL.

The V gene is TRBV6-5, the J gene TRBJ1-2; D gene uncertain. Germline assignment: CDR1 MNHEY and CDR2 SVGAGI. The V gene lost 0 bases and the J gene lost 3 bases, with 8 bases spanning the gap. The CDR3 is 14 residues long. The CDR3 sequence: CASSYSTSDYGYTF. The CDR3 bases are TGTGCCAGCAGTTACTCGACATCGGACTATGGCTACACCTTC.

The V gene is TRBV6-1, the J gene TRBJ2-5; no clear D. The V gene lost 7 bases and the J gene lost 5 bases, with 14 bases spanning the gap. The CDR3 extends over 13 amino acids. Germline V lookup: CDR1 MNHNS, CDR2 SASEGT. This CDR3 is CASTEIARETQYF. CDR3 nucleotide sequence: TGTGCCAGCACCGAGATCGCCCGGGAGACCCAGTACTTC.

V is TRBV10-1 and J is TRBJ1-2, with D unclear. The germline V gene has CDR1 WNHNN and CDR2 SYGVQD (reference sequence). V was cut by 6 bases and J by 2 bases, with 13 bases left in between. The CDR3 length is 14 residues. The CDR3 loop is CASSHSRENYGYTF. CDR3 sequence (DNA): TGCGCCAGCAGCCATTCACGGGAAAACTATGGCTACACCTTC.

The rearrangement uses TRBV5-1 and TRBJ2-1, with a weak D call TRBD1 (6 bases). The CDR3 covers 14 residues. Between the trimmed V and J ends, which lost 2 bases and 5 bases, there was a span of 11 bases. The germline V gene encodes CDR1 SGHRS and CDR2 YFSETQ. The chain's CDR3 is CASSLSGAHNEQFF. DNA of the CDR3: TGCGCCAGCAGCTTATCAGGGGCTCACAATGAGCAGTTCTTC. Full variable domain (rest looked up from reference TRBV5-1 and TRBJ2-1): KAGVTQTPRYLIKTRGQQVTLSCSPISGHRSVSWYQQTPGQGLQFLFEYFSETQRNKGNFPGRFSGRQFSNSRSEMNVSTLELGDSALYLCASSLSGAHNEQFFGPGTRLTVL.

This clone was counted only a few times. Here the CDR3 reads CASSQGGQAGYTF. CDR3 sequence (DNA): TGTGCCAGCAGCCAAGGGGGCCAAGCTGGCTACACCTTC. V is TRBV4-2 and J is TRBJ1-2; perhaps TRBD1 as D (5 bases). V lost 1 base, J lost 7 bases, and 10 bases lay in between. The CDR3 has 13 residues. The V gene's germline CDR1 is LGHNA and CDR2 YNFKEQ.

This clone showed up just once. The V gene is TRBV6-5, the J gene TRBJ2-3, with 9 bases aligning to TRBD1. The junction had 7 bases not matched to a gene; V was cut back by 5 bases and J by 4 bases. Germline V gene data show CDR1 as MNHEY and CDR2 as SVGAGI. This CDR3 contains 15 residues. CDR3 DNA sequence: TGTGCCAGCAGTCAAGGGACAGGGAGATCAGATACGCAGTATTTT. Amino acid sequence: CASSQGTGRSDTQYF.

The chain links TRBV18 to TRBJ1-1, with 7 nucleotides matching TRBD1. V lost 4 bases, J lost 4 bases, and 6 bases stayed unmatched. The CDR3 length is 14 residues. Per the germline V gene, CDR1 is KGHSH and CDR2 is LQKENI. The CDR3 spells CASSQTGKGTEAFF. CDR3 sequence (DNA): TGTGCCAGCTCACAGACAGGGAAGGGCACTGAAGCTTTCTTT.

The chain combines TRBV27 with TRBJ2-7; maybe TRBD1 (6 bases). The CDR3 extends over 14 amino acids. Germline CDR1 is MNHEY and CDR2 is SMNVEV (reference sequence). V was clipped by 6 bases and J by 0 bases, with 12 bases between them. The CDR3 nucleotides are TGTGCCAGCAGGGACAGCACGGGCTCCTACGAGCAGTACTTC. It specifies CASRDSTGSYEQYF.